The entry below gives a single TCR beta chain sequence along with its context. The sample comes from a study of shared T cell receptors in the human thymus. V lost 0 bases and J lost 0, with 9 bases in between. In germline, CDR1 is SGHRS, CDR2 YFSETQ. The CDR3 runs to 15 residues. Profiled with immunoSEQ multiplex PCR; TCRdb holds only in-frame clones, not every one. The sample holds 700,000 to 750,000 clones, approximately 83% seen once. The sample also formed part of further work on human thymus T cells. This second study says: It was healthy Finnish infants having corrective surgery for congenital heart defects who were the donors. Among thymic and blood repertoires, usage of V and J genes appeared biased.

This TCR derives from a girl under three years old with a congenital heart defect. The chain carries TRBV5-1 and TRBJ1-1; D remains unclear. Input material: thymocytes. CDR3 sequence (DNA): TGCGCCAGCAGCTTGGGCCTGGGCGTGAACACTGAAGCTTTCTTT. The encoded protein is CASSLGLGVNTEAFF.